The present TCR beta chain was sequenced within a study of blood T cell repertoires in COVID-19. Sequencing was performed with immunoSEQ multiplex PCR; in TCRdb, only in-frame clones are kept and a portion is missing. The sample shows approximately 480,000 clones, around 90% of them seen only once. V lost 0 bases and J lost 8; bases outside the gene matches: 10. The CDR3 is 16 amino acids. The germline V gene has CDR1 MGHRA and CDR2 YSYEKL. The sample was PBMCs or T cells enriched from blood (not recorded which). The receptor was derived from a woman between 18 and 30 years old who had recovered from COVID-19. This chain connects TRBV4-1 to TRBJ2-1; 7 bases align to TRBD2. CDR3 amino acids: CASSQDSKLAIYEQFF. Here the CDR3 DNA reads TGCGCCAGCAGCCAAGATAGCAAACTAGCGATCTATGAGCAGTTCTTC.